Reported below is one T cell receptor (beta chain). The time point was: before trial treatment. Donors were administered nivolumab, ipilimumab, aspirin and low-dose cyclophosphamide, together with low-dose radiotherapy. The data belong to a study of low-dose radiotherapy and immunotherapy resistance in tumors. Study context: The fractionation for Cohort 1 was 0.5 Gy per fraction every 2 weeks, totaling 6.5 Gy. Every two weeks patients got nivolumab 240 mg flat dose, plus ipilimumab 1 mg/kg every six weeks, intravenously.

CDR3 size: 13 residues. Germline V gene sequence: CDR1 MDHEN, CDR2 SYDVKM. V lost 2 bases to trimming and J lost 4 bases, with 9 bases between them. Using a constant-region primer together with a V-primer adapter, TCRs were subjected to around 22 PCR cycles of amplification. TCRdb used MiXCR to reprocess the reads, holding one entry per CDR3 protein. The sample lists about 46,000 distinct CDR3 sequences; approximately 10% were seen once. This sequence originates from a female donor with ovarian cancer. The chain links TRBV28 to TRBJ2-7, with D hard to call. Sequenced material: PBMCs, taken before treatment. The CDR3 DNA reads TGTGCCAGCAGTTTAAGGGATTCGTACGAGCAGTACTTC. It encodes CASSLRDSYEQYF.